These 24 T cell receptor beta chains originate from one sample sequenced in a study of blood T cell repertoires in COVID-19 (TCRdb year 2020). To prepare the library, the immunoSEQ multiplex PCR assay was applied. TCRdb's version of the immuneACCESS table is confined to in-frame rearrangements and falls short of the full clone set. An unresolved V gene accounts for under half of the shortfall where checked; the remainder is of unknown origin. The sample table shows 170,000 or so clones, and 85% to 90% are seen once. 2.5% to 3.5% of the sample is taken by the ten largest. Sequencing was performed on peripheral blood. These receptors were obtained from a man between 40 and 49 years old with active or convalescent COVID-19.

This rearrangement joins TRBV5-4 to TRBJ2-7, with a tentative D call TRBD1 (6 bases). Trimming left V 1 base short and J 3 bases short, with 8 bases between. Germline CDR1 reads SGHNT; CDR2 reads YYREEE (reference sequence). CDR3 length equals 13 residues. The chain's CDR3 is CASSLTGNYEQYF. CDR3 DNA sequence: TGTGCCAGCAGCTTGACAGGGAACTACGAGCAGTACTTC.

This rearrangement joins TRBV7-8 to TRBJ1-2; D ambiguous. This CDR3 has 17 amino acids. V was cut by 0 bases and J by 1 base, with 15 bases left in between. Germline CDR1 and CDR2: SGHVS and FQNEAQ. The CDR3: CASSLASTGRHNYGYTF. DNA of the CDR3: TGTGCCAGCAGCTTAGCGAGCACGGGAAGACATAACTATGGCTACACCTTC.

This chain's CDR3 is CASSIKDGRSPLHF. Written as DNA, the CDR3 is TGTGCCAGTAGTATCAAGGATGGCAGGTCACCCCTCCACTTT. The chain links TRBV19 to TRBJ1-6; D unresolved. This CDR3 contains 14 residues. The germline V and J ends were trimmed by 3 bases and 10 bases, with 13 bases remaining between them. Germline CDR1 LNHDA, CDR2 SQIVND (reference sequence).

The chain recombines TRBV2 with TRBJ2-1; D is unclear. Deletions cut 7 bases from V and 4 bases from J, with 17 bases between. CDR3 length equals 15 residues. Looked up from germline, CDR1 is SNHLY and CDR2 is FYNNEI. DNA for the CDR3: TGTGCCAGCATCCGCGACTCCGCCCTATACAATGAGCAGTTCTTC. Translating it yields CASIRDSALYNEQFF.

This chain links TRBV5-1 with TRBJ1-5; D might be TRBD1 (5 bases). The CDR3 spans 14 residues. Germline CDR1 SGHRS, CDR2 YFSETQ. Trimming pared 4 bases from V and 2 bases from J, leaving 10 bases between. CDR3 protein: CASSTVGGNQPQHF. CDR3 DNA: TGCGCCAGCAGCACCGTAGGGGGCAATCAGCCCCAGCATTTT.

The chain has TRBV29-1 and TRBJ2-2, with 8 nucleotides matching TRBD1. V lost 1 base to trimming and J lost 1 base; unmatched junction nucleotides: 23. This CDR3 contains 22 residues. Germline V lookup: CDR1 SQVTM, CDR2 ANQGSEA. Here the CDR3 DNA reads TGCAGCGTTGAAGTGGGTCCAGGGGGCGCCCCTAGTTGGTGGGGGAACACCGGGGAGCTGTTTTTT. Its translation: CSVEVGPGGAPSWWGNTGELFF.

The rearrangement links TRBV11-3 to TRBJ2-5; 7 bases are shared with TRBD2. Germline V gene data show CDR1 as SGHNT and CDR2 as YENEEA. V lost 0 bases and J lost 4; bases outside the gene matches: 5. The CDR3 extends over 15 amino acids. The CDR3 DNA reads TGTGCCAGCAGCTTAGATCTTGGCGGGGGAGAGACCCAGTACTTC. Amino acids: CASSLDLGGGETQYF.

This chain joins TRBV7-9 and TRBJ1-2; D gene unclear. This CDR3 has 14 amino acids. Trimming took off 1 base at V and 8 bases at J, with 14 bases between the two ends. Germline V gene sequence: CDR1 SEHNR, CDR2 FQNEAQ (reference sequence). The CDR3 loop is CASSLGGIANGYTF. The CDR3 DNA reads as TGTGCCAGCAGCTTAGGCGGGATAGCTAACGGCTACACCTTC.

This sequence joins TRBV7-2 and TRBJ2-7; D might be TRBD2 (6 bases). This CDR3 region has 15 residues. Trimming took 5 bases from V and 0 from J, leaving 14 bases between them. The germline V gene encodes CDR1 SGHTA and CDR2 FQGNSA. The CDR3 region has the DNA TGTGCCAGCAGCCTGGGGCGGGGTTCCTCCTACGAGCAGTACTTC. It translates to CASSLGRGSSYEQYF. Combining the CDR3 with reference TRBV7-2 and TRBJ2-7 gives the whole variable domain GAGVSQSPSNKVTEKGKDVELRCDPISGHTALYWYRQSLGQGLEFLIYFQGNSAPDKSGLPSDRFSAERTGGSVSTLTIQRTQQEDSAVYLCASSLGRGSSYEQYFGPGTRLTVT.

The rearrangement links TRBV4-2 to TRBJ1-1; D ambiguous. Trimming left V 0 bases short and J 5 bases short, with 16 bases between. The CDR3 is 16 amino acids. Germline CDR1 reads LGHNA; CDR2 reads YNFKEQ. The CDR3 protein is CASSQDSTPGNTEAFF. CDR3 nucleotide sequence: TGTGCCAGCAGCCAAGATTCGACTCCGGGTAATACTGAAGCTTTCTTT.

The chain couples TRBV6-2 or TRBV6-3 to TRBJ1-1, with 7 positions matching TRBD1. Germline loops: CDR1 MNHEY, CDR2 SVGEGT. V lost 2 bases and J lost 4; bases outside the gene matches: 4. This CDR3 region has 14 residues. This chain's CDR3 is CASSYTGVGTEAFF. The CDR3 nucleotides read TGTGCCAGCAGTTACACAGGGGTTGGCACTGAAGCTTTCTTT.

The chain couples TRBV11-2 to TRBJ2-7; D not certain. CDR1 and CDR2 (germline): SGHAT, FQNNGV. The CDR3 has 12 residues. V shed 3 bases and J shed 0 bases, with 3 bases lying between them. CDR3 amino acids: CASSFNSYEQYF. The CDR3 DNA follows: TGTGCCAGCAGCTTCAACTCCTACGAGCAGTACTTC.

This clone has a count of ten or more. The V call is TRBV4-1, the J call TRBJ1-2; 12 nucleotides line up with TRBD1. The length of the CDR3 is 19 residues. V lost 0 bases to trimming and J lost 4 bases; unmatched junction nucleotides: 12. Per germline, CDR1 MGHRA and CDR2 YSYEKL. The CDR3 region has the DNA TGCGCCAGCAGCCAAGAGGGTTTGGGGACAGGGGGCTCCCTCTATGGCTACACCTTC. It yields the protein CASSQEGLGTGGSLYGYTF.

This clone was counted a few times. In DNA form, the CDR3 reads TGTGCCAGCAGTTTAGCGGGTGGAGAAGGTGGAGCTTTCTTT. This translates into CASSLAGGEGGAFF. The V call is TRBV27, the J call TRBJ1-1; D uncertain. V lost 2 bases and J 10 bases, leaving 17 bases between the germline ends. Germline V lookup: CDR1 MNHEY, CDR2 SMNVEV (reference sequence). This CDR3 is built from 14 residues.

Comment on this clone: Within the sample, other DNA sequences also encode this same CDR3. V and J are TRBV5-1 and TRBJ1-2; no definite D call. Germline loops: CDR1 SGHRS, CDR2 YFSETQ. Trimming removed 0 bases at V and 0 bases at J, with 6 bases between. This CDR3 is built from 14 residues. The CDR3 sequence is CASSLDSTNYGYTF. CDR3 bases: TGCGCCAGCAGCTTGGACAGCACTAACTATGGCTACACCTTC.

The chain carries TRBV28 and TRBJ2-5; 7 positions match TRBD1. Unmatched junction bases numbered 9, after V lost 3 bases and J lost 2 bases. Germline-derived CDR1 and CDR2 are MDHEN and SYDVKM. The CDR3 contains 16 residues. The CDR3 here is CASSFDWSGQQETQYF. The CDR3 region has the DNA TGTGCCAGCAGTTTTGATTGGTCGGGACAGCAAGAGACCCAGTACTTC.

This clone showed up just a few times. This rearrangement joins TRBV18 to TRBJ2-5; TRBD1 agrees at 7 bases. The CDR3 length is 14 residues. Germline V gene lookup returns CDR1 KGHSH and CDR2 LQKENI. The ends lost 3 bases at V and 4 bases at J; junction bases unmatched: 5. CDR3 coding DNA: TGTGCCAGCTCACCCACAGGGGACGTAGAGACCCAGTACTTC. Its protein is CASSPTGDVETQYF.

This clone was seen once. The chain is built from TRBV21-1 and TRBJ1-5. TRBV21-1 is tagged as a pseudogene. CDR3 length equals 14 residues. The CDR3 DNA reads as TGTGCCAGCCGACCTTCGAGGGGAGGGCAGCCCCAGCATTTT. Amino acids: CASRPSRGGQPQHF.

The chain carries TRBV2 and TRBJ2-5; 10 positions match TRBD2. The CDR3 has 13 amino acids. J gave up 5 bases and V 5 bases, and 2 bases lay outside the gene matches. Looked up from germline, CDR1 is SNHLY and CDR2 is FYNNEI. The chain's CDR3 is CASSPGLAETQYF. The CDR3 coding sequence is TGTGCCAGCAGTCCGGGACTAGCGGAGACCCAGTACTTC.

The chain carries TRBV3-1 (or the pseudogene TRBV3-2) and TRBJ1-3; unclear D gene. CDR3 length equals 14 residues. CDR1 LGHDT and CDR2 YNNKEL come from the germline V gene (reference sequence). The ends were cut back, 5 bases at V and 0 bases at J, with 8 bases in the middle. CDR3 sequence reads: CASSTRASGNTIYF. CDR3 DNA: TGTGCCAGCAGCACTAGGGCCTCTGGAAACACCATATATTTT.

The gene calls are TRBV20-1 and TRBJ1-1; D is possibly TRBD1 (5 bases). There are 13 residues in the CDR3. The V gene's germline CDR1 is DFQATT and CDR2 SNEGSKA (reference sequence). Trimming removed 3 bases from V and 8 bases from J, with 16 bases in between. The CDR3 protein is CSASPTWGDEAFF. For the CDR3, the DNA is TGCAGTGCTAGTCCCACCTGGGGGGACGAAGCTTTCTTT.

This clone was seen a handful of times. The chain recombines TRBV28 with TRBJ1-1; D gene uncertain. This CDR3 has 13 residues. V dropped 2 bases and J dropped 3 bases, with 7 bases sitting between them. Germline loops: CDR1 MDHEN, CDR2 SYDVKM. The CDR3, as DNA: TGTGCCAGCAGTTTACCCCGGGACACTGAAGCTTTCTTT. Protein: CASSLPRDTEAFF.

The genes are TRBV6-2 or TRBV6-3 and TRBJ1-6; 11 nucleotides match TRBD1. The CDR3 is 15 amino acids. Germline loops: CDR1 MNHEY, CDR2 SVGEGT. The trim removed 2 bases at V and 8 bases at J, leaving 2 bases unmatched. The CDR3 DNA is TGTGCCAGCAGTTACACGGGACAGGGGGATTCACCCCTCCACTTT. Amino acids: CASSYTGQGDSPLHF.

This clone has just one count. This chain links TRBV10-3 with TRBJ1-1; tentatively, D is TRBD1 (6 bases). V lost 3 bases and J 4 bases, leaving 18 bases between the germline ends. CDR1 and CDR2 from the germline V gene are ENHRY and SYGVKD. This CDR3 spans 16 amino acids. The CDR3 is CAISDFKGGGVTEAFF. CDR3 DNA: TGTGCCATCAGTGATTTTAAGGGGGGAGGGGTCACTGAAGCTTTCTTT.